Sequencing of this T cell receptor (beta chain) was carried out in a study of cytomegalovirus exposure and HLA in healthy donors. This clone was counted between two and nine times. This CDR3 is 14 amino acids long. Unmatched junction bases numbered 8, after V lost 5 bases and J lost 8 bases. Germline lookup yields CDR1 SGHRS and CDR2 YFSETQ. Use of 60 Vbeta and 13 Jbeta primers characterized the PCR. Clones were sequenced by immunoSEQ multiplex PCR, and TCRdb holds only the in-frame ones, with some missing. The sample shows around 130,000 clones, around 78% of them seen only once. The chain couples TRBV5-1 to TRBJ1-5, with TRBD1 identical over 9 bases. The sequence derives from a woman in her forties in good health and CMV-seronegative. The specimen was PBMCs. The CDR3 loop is CASRPGQGREPQHF. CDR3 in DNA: TGCGCCAGCAGACCAGGACAGGGGCGGGAGCCCCAGCATTTT.